This T cell receptor beta chain was found in a study of cytomegalovirus exposure and HLA in healthy donors. This CDR3 spans 14 amino acids. V was clipped by 1 base and J by 0 bases, with 7 bases between them. Germline values: CDR1 SGHNT, CDR2 YYREEE (reference sequence). PCR involved 60 Vbeta and 13 Jbeta primers. Produced via immunoSEQ multiplex PCR; TCRdb's table is partial and in-frame only. The sample contains about 130,000 clones, about 74% of which appear only once. The chain employs TRBV5-4 and TRBJ2-5, with D maybe TRBD2 (5 bases). The TCR originated in a woman aged 45-65 years in good health and CMV-seropositive. The source material was PBMCs. CDR3 bases: TGTGCCAGCAGCTTGTTAGCGAACCAAGAGACCCAGTACTTC. This encodes CASSLLANQETQYF.